This T cell receptor beta chain is drawn from a study of shared clonotypes between healthy human individuals (dated by TCRdb to about 2020). Some background on the complete study: The cohort included a few men and a couple of women between 18 and 49 years of age. Per donor, three plates each were used for CD4 naive and CD4 memory, two for CD8 naive, and one for CD8 memory. The study deeply sequenced blood TCR repertoires of about 5 healthy adults to estimate repertoire size and the extent of clonotype sharing between individuals. To increase sequencing depth and limit assay-specific biases, different laboratories used diverse techniques to prepare libraries and sequence TCR repertoires. Leukapheresis yielded between about 0.85 and 10 billion PBMCs per donor.

Using the deep immunoSEQ assay, multiplex PCR amplified TCR CDR3 regions from genomic DNA. For each cell subset, the extracted genomic DNA was distributed evenly across all wells of several immunoSEQ 96-well plates, and each plate served as one replicate. For sorted subsets, each replicate PCR was loaded with approximately 190 ng genomic DNA, equivalent to some 31,000 T cell genomes. Purified libraries were measured with a Qubit 3.0 fluorometer, size-checked on a Bioanalyzer 2100, and measured again with the KAPA Library Quantification kit. Each immunoSEQ 96-well plate was sequenced on its own single-read 150-cycle Illumina NextSeq 550 flow cell. Per the authors' processing: Because the immunoSEQ output included only junctional sequences and no quality scores, the filtering could not be the same as the filtering used for full-length reads. To assign V/J genes and CDR3, sequences were annotated against IMGT germline references using PyIR, a Python wrapper for IgBLAST v1.9. Reads with weak V/J assignments (E-value above 1e-6), missing CDR3, stop codons, out-of-frame junctions, or ambiguous translated residues were removed. A V3J clonotype was defined by an identical inferred V gene, J gene, and CDR3 amino acid sequence. The percentage overlap between two repertoires was calculated by dividing the number of shared unique clonotypes by the size of the smaller repertoire. Repertoire richness was assessed with RTK rarefaction, the Chao1 estimator, and Recon v2.1 estimates of unobserved clonotypes. Generation probabilities for all TCRbeta clonotypes obtained by the gDNA method from a few donors were computed using OLGA. In its TCRdb copy, this immuneACCESS table keeps in-frame sequences only and misses some clones. Where compared with another copy, unresolved V genes explain less than half of these, and the others have no known cause. The V and J calls and clone size are taken from that table; D and trimming were inferred from the DNA. The sample records 190,000 or so clones, approximately 60% of which are singletons. The ten largest make up about 10% of the sample.

What the study reported, not specific to this receptor: Sharing across several donors was observed for approximately 5% of naive CD4, around 3.5% of naive CD8, 2% to 2.5% of memory CD4, and roughly 0.43% of memory CD8 clonotypes. Clonotypes shared by all four sorted-subset donors showed higher generation probabilities than non-shared clonotypes. Sampling was limited to blood, and TCR repertoires in tissue likely differ from TCR repertoires in blood. Larger estimated clonotype richness was generally found for naive subsets than for memory subsets. Incomplete sequencing was indicated by rarefaction of sorted-subset datasets, despite the large sequencing depth. Pairwise subsampling indicated that sequencing depth was expected to affect the degree of clonotype sharing among donors. The genetic and exposure-history diversity represented was limited by the small number of donors.

On this clone: No antigen is known for it. No base quality information exists; no much larger clone differs at one position.

Healthy HIV-negative adults with no recently reported acute infections or vaccinations were included as donors. Only Caucasian adults living in Nashville, Tennessee, USA were represented among the donors. CD4+ T cells were enriched through magnetic negative selection, after which naive cells were positively selected on CD45RA and the remaining negative fraction served as the memory subset. After blood collection by leukapheresis, PBMCs were isolated using Ficoll-Histopaque density gradient centrifugation and then cryopreserved in the vapor phase of liquid nitrogen. Analytical flow cytometry was used to check the purity and quantity of each magnetically sorted T cell population. From each sorted fraction, genomic DNA was isolated and quantified by UV absorbance on a Nanodrop 2000c. The germline V gene supplies CDR1 SGHDN and CDR2 FVKESK. The CDR3 runs 15 residues from the cysteine to the phenylalanine. Only the CDR3 DNA stays, 45 bases, in frame from base 1. Between the V and J ends, shortened by 0 bases and 7 bases respectively, the junction contains 15 bases.

This receptor was obtained from a man aged 25-45 years in good health. Here the chain combines TRBV14 and TRBJ1-2; the D gene remains uncertain. Sequenced input: memory CD4+ T cells sorted from blood. The meaning of the sample's cell subset or site label: CD45RA-negative fraction. CDR3 sequence: CASSQDGLYVSGYTF. The nucleotide sequence reads as follows: TGTGCCAGCAGCCAAGATGGCCTTTACGTGAGTGGCTACACCTTC.